This T cell receptor (beta chain) is drawn from a study of CXCR3-negative and CXCR3-positive naive CD8 T cells. Overall study: Per library, roughly 1.6 +/- 0.3 million reads; 140 million or so TRB reads overall. Points from the study as a whole: Relative to memory CD8+ cells, whose diversity was much lower, both naive subsets had comparably high diversity. More hydrophobic TRB CDR3s were found in CXCR3-positive naive cells than in CXCR3-negative naive cells.

Worth noting for this clonotype: Its specificity is not known.

Researchers prepared the TRB cDNA libraries using 5' RACE with UMI labels. TCRdb reprocessed the 5' RACE reads; each CDR3 protein has one entry and no DNA is given. In total, the table holds more than 100,000 distinct CDR3 sequences. CDR1 and CDR2 from the germline V gene are LNHNV and YYDKDF (reference sequence). This CDR3 spans 15 amino acids. Naive CD8+ T lymphocytes were specified as CD45RO-CCR7+CD27+CD95-. This clonotype was sampled from a human donor in good health. Some clones in this sample may be carry-over from other donors' samples. Sequencing was performed on naive CXCR3+ CD8+ T cells from blood. The subset is: CD45RO-CCR7+CD27+CD95- naive CD8+ T cells expressing CXCR3 (TNR3+). V gene TRBV15 combines with J gene TRBJ2-3; TCRdb names TRBD2, which stays unverified in the absence of DNA. The CDR3 loop is CATSRQRGGRDTQYF.